These 32 T cell receptor beta chains were sequenced from one sample in a study of technical replicates of blood from a handful of donors. The method was immunoSEQ multiplex PCR; TCRdb's version includes in-frame clones alone and lacks a portion of them. In the table there are around 80,000 clones, about 91% of which are singletons. Input material: T cells isolated from PBMCs. These receptors were collected from a human donor in good health.

V is TRBV2 and J is TRBJ2-5, with a tentative D call TRBD2 (5 bases). Per the germline V gene, CDR1 is SNHLY and CDR2 is FYNNEI. The CDR3 extends over 14 amino acids. Trimming shortened V by 3 bases and J by 0 bases, and 8 bases separated the two germline ends. Written as DNA, the CDR3 is TGTGCCAGCAGTGATAGAGGGTACCAAGAGACCCAGTACTTC. As protein: CASSDRGYQETQYF.

The CDR3 nucleotides are TGCGCCAGCAGCTTTTTAGGGGGTAGGGGAAAGATGGAGACCCAGTACTTC. This translates into CASSFLGGRGKMETQYF. This sequence joins TRBV5-1 and TRBJ2-5; weak D call: TRBD1 (6 bases). The CDR3 covers 17 residues. Germline V gene sequence: CDR1 SGHRS, CDR2 YFSETQ. V was clipped by 2 bases and J by 5 bases, with 22 bases between them.

This chain joins TRBV2 and TRBJ1-5; D call uncertain. This CDR3 spans 15 amino acids. Looked up from germline, CDR1 is SNHLY and CDR2 is FYNNEI. Trimming pared 7 bases from V and 2 bases from J, leaving 15 bases between. The CDR3 DNA reads TGTGCCAGCACCTTGAGGTCCGATGGCAATCAGCCCCAGCATTTT. Translating gives CASTLRSDGNQPQHF.

V gene TRBV6-5 combines with J gene TRBJ2-1, with no clear D. Germline lookup yields CDR1 MNHEY and CDR2 SVGAGI. CDR3 size: 12 residues. The V end lost 3 bases, the J end lost 7 bases, and 7 bases lay between the germline ends. The CDR3 DNA follows: TGTGCCAGCAGTTATATCGGGAATGAGCAGTTCTTC. It is translated as CASSYIGNEQFF.

This clone occurred a few times. The gene calls are TRBV5-1 and TRBJ2-2; D possibly corresponds to TRBD2 (6 bases). The V end was cut by 2 bases, the J end by 7 bases, with 15 bases between. This CDR3 comprises 15 residues. CDR1 and CDR2 (germline): SGHRS, YFSETQ. The CDR3 DNA sequence: TGCGCCAGCAGCTTCTCCCGGGAGCTAAGCGGGGAGCTGTTTTTT. This gives the protein CASSFSRELSGELFF.

V and J are TRBV30 and TRBJ1-1, with a weak D call TRBD1 (5 bases). CDR1 is GTSNPN and CDR2 is SVGIG in the germline V gene (reference sequence). V lost 5 bases and J lost 4, with 17 bases in between. This CDR3 has 14 residues. The CDR3 region is CAWDRGGVVTEAFF. CDR3 nucleotide sequence: TGTGCCTGGGACCGGGGAGGGGTGGTCACTGAAGCTTTCTTT.

The J gene is TRBJ1-1, the V gene TRBV19; weak D call: TRBD1 (5 bases). The CDR3 covers 13 residues. Germline CDR1 LNHDA, CDR2 SQIVND (reference sequence). With 11 bases removed from V and 8 bases from J, the gap between germline ends came to 21 bases. CDR3 DNA sequence: TGTGCCTCCCAAAGTCCCACAGGCCTAGAAGCTTTCTTT. Translated: CASQSPTGLEAFF.

The CDR3 sequence: CASSKAIYGITYEQYF. In DNA form, the CDR3 reads TGTGCCAGCAGCAAAGCGATATACGGGATCACCTACGAGCAGTACTTC. This chain links TRBV21-1 with TRBJ2-7; TRBD2 reflects the table's D call only, with no check against the DNA. TRBV21-1 is listed as a pseudogene. The CDR3 runs to 16 residues.

V is TRBV7-8 and J is TRBJ2-7, with D unclear. Between the trimmed V and J ends, which lost 5 bases and 0 bases, there was a span of 14 bases. The CDR3 runs to 15 residues. From germline, CDR1 is SGHVS and CDR2 FQNEAQ. CDR3 sequence reads: CASSARRVSSYEQYF. CDR3 in DNA: TGTGCCAGCAGCGCCCGACGGGTAAGCTCCTACGAGCAGTACTTC.

The V gene is TRBV18, the J gene TRBJ1-3; 7 nucleotides line up with TRBD1. V was clipped by 3 bases and J by 4 bases; unmatched bases: 3. Germline V gene lookup returns CDR1 KGHSH and CDR2 LQKENI. CDR3 length equals 14 residues. CDR3 sequence (DNA): TGTGCCAGCTCACCGGGGACAGCCGGAAACACCATATATTTT. This gives the protein CASSPGTAGNTIYF.

In this sample, this clone turned up a few times. The chain uses TRBV19 and TRBJ1-1, with D possibly TRBD1 on 5 matching bases. This CDR3 is 15 amino acids long. V gave up 0 bases and J gave up 1 base, with 9 bases separating them. Germline CDR1 and CDR2: LNHDA and SQIVND (reference sequence). In DNA, the CDR3 is TGTGCCAGTAGTATAGATCCGGGGGAGAACACTGAAGCTTTCTTT. Translated: CASSIDPGENTEAFF.

The chain uses TRBV25-1 and TRBJ1-1; perhaps TRBD1 as D (6 bases). In germline, CDR1 is MGHDK, CDR2 SYGVNS. The CDR3 has 13 amino acids. The V and J ends lost 8 bases and 3 bases respectively, with 13 bases between them. DNA of the CDR3: TGTGCCAGCGTTCAGGGGAGGGACACTGAAGCTTTCTTT. The encoded protein is CASVQGRDTEAFF. The complete variable domain, with remaining parts taken from reference TRBV25-1 and TRBJ1-1, reads EADIYQTPRYLVIGTGKKITLECSQTMGHDKMYWYQQDPGMELHLIHYSYGVNSTEKGDLSSESTVSRIRTEHFPLTLESARPSHTSQYLCASVQGRDTEAFFGQGTRLTVV.

This clone was seen a single time. The rearrangement joins TRBV11-3 to TRBJ1-1; 8 bases fit TRBD1. CDR1 is SGHNT, CDR2 YENEEA, per germline. The CDR3 is made up of 17 amino acids. The junction had 12 bases not matched to a gene; V was cut back by 3 bases and J by 3 bases. This chain's CDR3 is CASSFVSGGFLDTEAFF. The CDR3 nucleotides are TGTGCCAGCAGCTTTGTATCAGGGGGCTTTTTGGACACTGAAGCTTTCTTT.

The chain joins TRBV6-5 to TRBJ1-1; 10 bases fit TRBD1. V lost 7 bases and J lost 8; bases outside the gene matches: 4. CDR3 length: 12 amino acids. CDR1 is MNHEY, CDR2 SVGAGI, per germline. CDR3 DNA sequence: TGTGCCAGCACCGGGACAGGGGCCGAAGCTTTCTTT. Translating it yields CASTGTGAEAFF.

This chain connects TRBV25-1 to TRBJ1-1; 7 bases line up with TRBD1. The CDR3 loop spans 14 amino acids. Germline V gives CDR1 MGHDK, CDR2 SYGVNS. V trimming: 4 bases; J trimming: 4 bases; junction bases outside the gene matches: 6. CDR3: CASSASNRGTEAFF. In DNA form, the CDR3 reads TGTGCCAGCAGTGCCTCTAACAGGGGCACTGAAGCTTTCTTT.

The chain recombines TRBV11-2 with TRBJ1-1, with 9 bases matching TRBD1. Germline CDR1 reads SGHAT; CDR2 reads FQNNGV. This CDR3 spans 14 amino acids. The ends lost 2 bases at V and 14 bases at J; junction bases unmatched: 12. The CDR3 bases are TGTGCCAGCAGCTTATTAGACTCCGGGACAGGGAAATTCTTT. Protein sequence: CASSLLDSGTGKFF.

The V and J genes are TRBV9 and TRBJ1-5; D is uncertain. This CDR3 has 13 amino acids. Germline assignment: CDR1 SGDLS and CDR2 YYNGEE. V was shortened by 0 bases and J by 7 bases, with 8 bases between the two germline ends. The CDR3 spells CASSVDQNQPQHF. The CDR3 DNA is TGTGCCAGCAGCGTAGACCAGAACCAGCCCCAGCATTTT.

The V and J genes are TRBV18 and TRBJ1-1; D remains ambiguous. V gave up 6 bases and J gave up 5 bases, with 16 bases separating them. This CDR3 comprises 14 residues. The germline gives CDR1 KGHSH, CDR2 LQKENI. The CDR3 loop is CASSKGQQQTEAFF. The CDR3, as DNA: TGTGCCAGCTCTAAAGGTCAGCAACAGACTGAAGCTTTCTTT.

The gene calls are TRBV7-9 and TRBJ2-7; 9 nucleotides match TRBD1. After removal of 6 bases from V and 4 bases from J, the junction contained 4 bases not matched to a gene. In germline, CDR1 is SEHNR, CDR2 FQNEAQ (reference sequence). The CDR3 length is 13 residues. The CDR3 here is CASSNRGLYEQYF. The DNA of the CDR3 is TGTGCCAGCAGTAACAGGGGGCTATACGAGCAGTACTTC.

V usage is TRBV28 and J usage is TRBJ1-1; a possible D gene is TRBD1 (6 bases). V gave up 9 bases and J gave up 1 base, with 12 bases separating them. The CDR3 is made up of 13 amino acids. CDR1 MDHEN and CDR2 SYDVKM come from the germline V gene. This CDR3 reads CASRDTPNTEAFF. Here the CDR3 DNA reads TGTGCCAGTCGGGACACCCCGAACACTGAAGCTTTCTTT.

The chain joins TRBV21-1 to TRBJ1-2. TRBV21-1 is classified as a pseudogene. The CDR3 totals 8 residues. The CDR3 is CASSENTF. CDR3 DNA sequence: TGTGCCAGCAGCGAGAACACCTTC.

This chain connects TRBV30 to TRBJ2-1; D is undetermined. In germline, CDR1 is GTSNPN, CDR2 SVGIG (reference sequence). This CDR3 has 11 amino acids. V was trimmed by 3 bases and J by 4 bases, leaving 4 bases between them. CDR3: CAWSNYNEQFF. As DNA, the CDR3 is TGTGCCTGGAGCAATTACAATGAGCAGTTCTTC.

The chain employs TRBV5-1 and TRBJ2-7, with 11 bases that match TRBD1. V lost 2 bases to trimming and J lost 5 bases; unmatched junction nucleotides: 3. In germline, CDR1 is SGHRS, CDR2 YFSETQ. The CDR3 runs 14 residues. The CDR3 protein is CASSFRTGGNEQYF. The CDR3 bases are TGCGCCAGCAGCTTTAGGACAGGGGGCAACGAGCAGTACTTC.

The J gene is TRBJ2-7, the V gene TRBV14; D unresolved. The CDR3 has 14 amino acids. Germline V gene data show CDR1 as SGHDN and CDR2 as FVKESK. The V and J ends lost 1 base and 6 bases respectively, with 13 bases between them. This CDR3 is CASSQGPRFLEQYF. For the CDR3, the DNA is TGTGCCAGCAGCCAAGGACCTAGGTTTCTCGAGCAGTACTTC.

The chain employs TRBV28 and TRBJ2-1; 7 bases agree with TRBD2. Germline-derived CDR1 and CDR2 are MDHEN and SYDVKM. CDR3 length: 15 amino acids. The V segment lost 3 bases and the J segment 8 bases; nucleotides outside the gene matches: 10. CDR3 amino acids: CASSFFGGSLHEQFF. The CDR3 bases are TGTGCCAGCAGTTTTTTTGGCGGGAGTTTACATGAGCAGTTCTTC.

The chain carries TRBV6-6 and TRBJ2-7, with 8 bases matching TRBD2. Germline lookup yields CDR1 MNHNY and CDR2 SVGAGI (reference sequence). V lost 2 bases and J lost 6; bases outside the gene matches: 6. The CDR3 contains 14 residues. CDR3 DNA sequence: TGTGCCAGCAGTTACGGGTCGGGAGGGCCCGAGCAGTACTTC. This codes for CASSYGSGGPEQYF.

The chain employs TRBV11-1 and TRBJ2-7; the match to TRBD1 covers 9 bases. V lost 0 bases, J lost 5 bases, and 5 bases stayed unmatched. Per germline, CDR1 SGHAT and CDR2 FQDESV (reference sequence). The CDR3 has 15 amino acids. The CDR3 sequence is CASSLAGTGLNEQYF. Written as DNA, the CDR3 is TGTGCCAGCAGCTTAGCCGGGACAGGGCTAAACGAGCAGTACTTC.

The chain is built from TRBV9 and TRBJ2-3; tentative D call: TRBD2 (5 bases). The CDR3 is 16 residues long. V lost 1 base to trimming and J lost 2 bases, with 14 bases between them. CDR1 is SGDLS, CDR2 YYNGEE, per germline. Written as DNA, the CDR3 is TGTGCCAGCAGCGTAAGCGGAGGAGGCACCACAGATACGCAGTATTTT. It specifies CASSVSGGGTTDTQYF.

The chain is built from TRBV18 and TRBJ2-7; D is uncertain. The length of the CDR3 is 13 residues. V lost 3 bases and J 3 bases, leaving 9 bases between the germline ends. In germline, CDR1 is KGHSH, CDR2 LQKENI. CDR3 nucleotide sequence: TGTGCCAGCTCACCCCAACAGCTCTACGAGCAGTACTTC. It codes for CASSPQQLYEQYF.

The V gene is TRBV28, the J gene TRBJ2-7; 7 bases fit TRBD1. Looked up from germline, CDR1 is MDHEN and CDR2 is SYDVKM. After removal of 6 bases from V and 2 bases from J, the junction contained 1 base not matched to a gene. CDR3 length: 12 amino acids. This chain's CDR3 is CASRGQTYEQYF. For the CDR3, the DNA is TGTGCCAGCAGGGGACAGACCTACGAGCAGTACTTC. Full variable domain (rest looked up from reference TRBV28 and TRBJ2-7): DVKVTQSSRYLVKRTGEKVFLECVQDMDHENMFWYRQDPGLGLRLIYFSYDVKMKEKGDIPEGYSVSREKKERFSLILESASTNQTSMYLCASRGQTYEQYFGPGTRLTVT.

The gene calls are TRBV29-1 and TRBJ2-3; 8 bases are a match to TRBD1. This CDR3 region has 16 residues. Trimming cost V 5 bases and J 4 bases; bases outside gene matches: 14. The germline V gene has CDR1 SQVTM and CDR2 ANQGSEA. CDR3 sequence: CSVNPNDRGRPDTQYF. The CDR3 DNA is TGCAGCGTTAACCCAAACGACAGGGGCCGACCAGATACGCAGTATTTT.

The chain links TRBV11-1 to TRBJ1-2; 9 nucleotides agree with TRBD1. CDR3 size: 15 residues. Germline V gene data show CDR1 as SGHAT and CDR2 as FQDESV (reference sequence). Germline trimming cut 6 bases from V and 7 bases from J; bases unmatched to any gene: 12. The CDR3 DNA sequence: TGTGCCAGCAGTCACGGGACAGGGTTGGTGAGTGGCTACACCTTC. As protein: CASSHGTGLVSGYTF.